These 16 T cell receptor beta chains were sequenced from one sample in a study of cytomegalovirus exposure and HLA in healthy donors. Primers included in the PCR were 60 Vbeta and 13 Jbeta primers. The method was immunoSEQ multiplex PCR; TCRdb's version includes in-frame clones alone and lacks a portion of them. This table holds approximately 150,000 clones, 75% to 90% found once. The sample was PBMCs. The receptors here all came from a male donor in good health and CMV-seronegative.

This chain connects TRBV6-5 to TRBJ2-5; TRBD2 matches 7 bases. The CDR3 length is 15 residues. Trimming at V came to 8 bases and at J to 1 base, leaving 10 bases not matched to a gene. Germline CDR1 and CDR2: MNHEY and SVGAGI. CDR3 sequence: CASGILGEGQETQYF. The DNA for the CDR3 is TGTGCCAGCGGGATCTTAGGGGAGGGCCAAGAGACCCAGTACTTC.

The chain couples TRBV11-2 to TRBJ2-2; tentative D call: TRBD2 (5 bases). Trimming stripped 8 bases from V and 5 bases from J, with 12 bases between. CDR3 size: 13 residues. CDR1 and CDR2 (germline): SGHAT, FQNNGV. The CDR3 coding sequence is TGTGCCAGCGCTGTACGGGGAACCGGGGAGCTGTTTTTT. It encodes CASAVRGTGELFF.

The chain has TRBV7-6 and TRBJ2-1; 7 bases are shared with TRBD1. Looked up from germline, CDR1 is SGHVS and CDR2 is FNYEAQ. Unmatched junction bases numbered 2, after V lost 1 base and J lost 2 bases. The CDR3 is 15 residues long. CDR3 amino acids: CASSLVGTAYNEQFF. As DNA, the CDR3 is TGTGCCAGCAGCTTAGTGGGGACAGCCTACAATGAGCAGTTCTTC.

This clone was counted a single time. The chain carries TRBV5-6 and TRBJ2-7, with TRBD1 matching 8 bases. Per the germline V gene, CDR1 is SGHDT and CDR2 is YYEEEE. Trimming took 0 bases from V and 3 from J; bases not matched to a gene: 14. This CDR3 contains 18 residues. DNA for the CDR3: TGTGCCAGCAGCTTGGACCGGGACAGGTCAAGAAGACTCTACGAGCAGTACTTC. Its translation is CASSLDRDRSRRLYEQYF.

The chain joins TRBV4-3 to TRBJ2-2; 8 bases agree with TRBD2. Germline CDR1 is LGHNA and CDR2 is YSLEER. V shed 0 bases and J 0 bases; nucleotides not matched to a gene: 3. CDR3 length: 17 amino acids. The CDR3 reads CASSQELAVSNTGELFF. In DNA, the CDR3 is TGCGCCAGCAGCCAAGAACTAGCGGTTTCGAACACCGGGGAGCTGTTTTTT.

The chain is built from TRBV11-2 and TRBJ1-1; the match to TRBD1 covers 10 bases. V shed 1 base, J shed 1 base, and the junction held 9 bases outside the gene matches. CDR1 and CDR2 from the germline V gene are SGHAT and FQNNGV. The CDR3 has 18 residues. CDR3 coding DNA: TGTGCCAGCAGCTTAGGGACAGGGGGGGTTGGGGCGAACACTGAAGCTTTCTTT. It codes for CASSLGTGGVGANTEAFF.

This chain uses TRBV10-3 with TRBJ2-1; 10 positions match TRBD1. Germline V lookup: CDR1 ENHRY, CDR2 SYGVKD. The trim removed 4 bases at V and 2 bases at J, leaving 8 bases unmatched. CDR3 length equals 17 residues. In DNA form, the CDR3 reads TGTGCCATCAGTGGGGGACAGGGGAAGGGACCCTACAATGAGCAGTTCTTC. Translation gives CAISGGQGKGPYNEQFF.

The chain recombines TRBV10-3 with TRBJ2-3; a possible D gene is TRBD2 (6 bases). The ends were cut back, 11 bases at V and 0 bases at J, with 12 bases in the middle. Germline-derived CDR1 and CDR2 are ENHRY and SYGVKD. The length of the CDR3 is 13 residues. CDR3 amino acids: CAYGAGSTDTQYF. The CDR3 region has the DNA TGTGCCTACGGGGCGGGGAGCACAGATACGCAGTATTTT.

The chain combines TRBV2 with TRBJ2-3; 12 bases match TRBD2. Germline V gene lookup returns CDR1 SNHLY and CDR2 FYNNEI. The V segment lost 4 bases and the J segment 5 bases; nucleotides outside the gene matches: 4. CDR3 length equals 15 residues. CDR3 residues: CASSVLAGGVDTQYF. As DNA, the CDR3 is TGTGCCAGCAGTGTCCTAGCGGGGGGGGTAGATACGCAGTATTTT.

The rearrangement uses TRBV27 and TRBJ2-7; TRBD1 matches 8 bases. The CDR3 sequence is 15 residues long. Germline V gives CDR1 MNHEY, CDR2 SMNVEV (reference sequence). Trimming removed 5 bases from V and 1 base from J; junction bases left unmatched: 7. The CDR3 is CASSPRTGRSYEQYF. DNA of the CDR3: TGTGCCAGCAGTCCCCGGACAGGGAGGTCCTACGAGCAGTACTTC.

This clone was detected only once. V gene TRBV6-1 combines with J gene TRBJ2-2; D not certain. The CDR3 spans 14 residues. V lost 7 bases and J 2 bases, leaving 11 bases between the germline ends. CDR1 is MNHNS, CDR2 SASEGT, per germline. The CDR3 region is CASNYLTNTGELFF. The CDR3 DNA is TGTGCCAGCAATTACCTGACTAACACCGGGGAGCTGTTTTTT.

CDR3 sequence reads: CASSQGQGADYGYTF. The CDR3, as DNA: TGCGCCAGCAGCCAAGGACAGGGGGCGGACTATGGCTACACCTTC. The chain is built from TRBV4-1 and TRBJ1-2, with 10 nucleotides matching TRBD1. V lost 1 base, J lost 3 bases, and 2 bases stayed unmatched. From germline, CDR1 is MGHRA and CDR2 YSYEKL. The CDR3 is made up of 15 amino acids.

This chain links TRBV15 with TRBJ1-2; 7 bases line up with TRBD1. V shed 7 bases, J shed 2 bases, and the junction held 7 bases outside the gene matches. CDR1 LNHNV and CDR2 YYDKDF come from the germline V gene (reference sequence). This CDR3 has 14 amino acids. The CDR3 sequence is CATNRGEANYGYTF. DNA for the CDR3: TGTGCCACCAACAGGGGAGAGGCCAACTATGGCTACACCTTC.

The chain is built from TRBV5-5 and TRBJ1-6; TRBD1 might be the D (5 bases). This CDR3 has 15 residues. Germline V lookup: CDR1 SGHKS, CDR2 YYEKEE (reference sequence). Trimming took 1 base from V and 7 from J, leaving 12 bases between them. The DNA of the CDR3 is TGTGCCAGCAGCTTGCTTGGTGGGGGGAATTCACCCCTCCACTTT. Protein sequence: CASSLLGGGNSPLHF.

This clone has more than one count but fewer than ten. The chain has TRBV11-2 and TRBJ1-1; D gene uncertain. This CDR3 is 14 amino acids long. Germline V gene sequence: CDR1 SGHAT, CDR2 FQNNGV. Between the trimmed V and J ends, which lost 4 bases and 5 bases, there was a span of 14 bases. CDR3 coding DNA: TGTGCCAGCAGCTCGACGGGGTTCTCGACTGAAGCTTTCTTT. Translation: CASSSTGFSTEAFF.

The chain couples TRBV7-2 to TRBJ2-3; 8 bases line up with TRBD2. CDR1 is SGHTA and CDR2 is FQGNSA in the germline V gene. The CDR3 runs 15 residues. J was trimmed by 4 bases and V by 7 bases; bases with no gene match: 10. Written as DNA, the CDR3 is TGTGCCAGCACCCAACGGGGGGGTCGGCCAGATACGCAGTATTTT. Protein: CASTQRGGRPDTQYF.